The rows below give T cell receptor beta chains drawn from one sample of a study of CXCR3-negative and CXCR3-positive naive CD8 T cells. TCRdb reprocessed the 5' RACE reads and stores each CDR3 protein as one record, lacking DNA. The sample has some 6,000 distinct CDR3 sequences. The sample comprised naive CXCR3- CD8+ T cells from blood. These receptors all stem from a human donor in good health. Some clones in this sample may be carry-over from other donors' samples. The CDR3 runs from the conserved cysteine through the conserved F or W. Fields, in order: V gene, J gene, clone size, CDR3 protein. Clone size is shown for a subset of rows, as once, few, many or a class of expanded clone.

>TRBV6-5|TRBJ1-6|medium-sized
CASSPGRTSPLHF
>TRBV6-2/TRBV6-3|TRBJ1-1|.
CASRKGLNTEAFF
>TRBV5-5|TRBJ1-1|medium-sized
CASSPRALDTEAFF
>TRBV20-1|TRBJ1-5|medium-sized
CSASNRKETYSNQPQHF
>TRBV4-1|TRBJ2-2|medium-sized
CASSQDRGRGRTGELFF
>TRBV10-3|TRBJ1-1|medium-sized
CAISESRTGRNTEAFF
>TRBV7-9|TRBJ2-1|medium-sized
CASSSLRASGYNEQFF
>TRBV5-1|TRBJ1-1|.
CASSFPDRGKTEAFF
>TRBV6-2/TRBV6-3|TRBJ2-1|.
CASSFTGRGAYKVVEQFF
>TRBV5-1|TRBJ2-7|medium-sized
CASSYRVGEQYF
>TRBV4-3|TRBJ2-5|medium-sized
CASSLGVGRGQETQYF
>TRBV5-1|TRBJ2-7|medium-sized
CASSLEDDYEQYF
>TRBV10-3|TRBJ2-1|medium-sized
CAISEGSGGSYNEQFF
>TRBV6-6|TRBJ2-7|medium-sized
CASSYVPGQGADGGYF
>TRBV19|TRBJ2-7|.
CASSMRTETGTYEQYF
>TRBV6-5|TRBJ2-7|.
CASSYSTGTGFSYEQYF
>TRBV13|TRBJ2-2|.
CASSFTRAGELFF
>TRBV6-6|TRBJ1-5|medium-sized
CASSYTKTGSNQPQHF
>TRBV6-6|TRBJ1-6|medium-sized
CASSYPGENPRHNSPLHF
>TRBV24-1|TRBJ2-3|.
CATSDASTDTQYF
>TRBV5-4|TRBJ2-7|.
CASSPRGQGYEQYF
>TRBV7-9|TRBJ2-1|medium-sized
CASSTNRDSNYNEQFF
>TRBV29-1|TRBJ2-5|.
CSVEFLGYQETQYF
>TRBV10-3|TRBJ1-3|medium-sized
CAISGDESGGNTIYF
>TRBV20-1|TRBJ2-7|medium-sized
CSALSGSRYEQYF
>TRBV28|TRBJ2-2|medium-sized
CASSLGLALTGELFF
>TRBV29-1|TRBJ2-7|medium-sized
CSVVLAAGSYEQYF
>TRBV20-1|TRBJ2-7|.
CSARGSSYEQYF
>TRBV6-6|TRBJ2-5|medium-sized
CASGGWGKQETQYF
>TRBV29-1|TRBJ1-1|.
CSVTGGTTEAFF
>TRBV7-9|TRBJ2-3|.
CASSSSVAGVTDTQYF
>TRBV3-1|TRBJ1-1|.
CASSQGNELVNTEAFF
>TRBV9|TRBJ1-2|medium-sized
CASSPRDSFYGYTF
>TRBV29-1|TRBJ2-7|medium-sized
CSVGDAYEQYF
>TRBV29-1|TRBJ2-7|medium-sized
CSVEDRASSYEQYF
>TRBV20-1|TRBJ2-2|medium-sized
CSARGSEAGELFF
>TRBV20-1|TRBJ1-6|.
CSARDGGGAYNSPLHF
>TRBV11-3|TRBJ2-1|.
CASSPEVYNEQFF
>TRBV29-1|TRBJ2-7|.
CSVTPDGYEQYF
>TRBV25-1|TRBJ2-7|medium-sized
CASSESGGAHYEQYF
>TRBV29-1|TRBJ2-1|.
CSVEGVTGSSQFF
>TRBV20-1|TRBJ2-1|medium-sized
CSARILGPEGYNEQFF
>TRBV5-1|TRBJ2-7|medium-sized
CASSPRQGNYEQYF
>TRBV20-1|TRBJ2-2|medium-sized
CSARVQARAGELFF
>TRBV5-6|TRBJ2-7|.
CASSFSLAGYEQYF
>TRBV29-1|TRBJ2-7|medium-sized
CSVELQRSYEQYF
>TRBV12-3/TRBV12-4|TRBJ2-1|.
CASSLAGGYPHNEQFF
>TRBV29-1|TRBJ2-1|.
CSVEAGKFYNEQFF
>TRBV29-1|TRBJ2-6|medium-sized
CSVEDLLPSGANVLTF
>TRBV29-1|TRBJ2-5|medium-sized
CSVASQETQYF
>TRBV29-1|TRBJ2-3|.
CSVPTGTSTDTQYF
>TRBV29-1|TRBJ1-2|medium-sized
CSVGPDANYGYTF
>TRBV29-1|TRBJ2-1|medium-sized
CSVEPTSGLYNEQFF
>TRBV18|TRBJ2-7|medium-sized
CASSPALGKGAIPYEQYF
>TRBV7-9|TRBJ2-5|.
CASSSGHGETQYF
>TRBV20-1|TRBJ1-1|medium-sized
CSARTGGPLGEAFF
>TRBV4-2|TRBJ2-5|.
CASSQVAAGETQYF
>TRBV7-6|TRBJ2-1|.
CASSLVSAGGNNEQFF
>TRBV19|TRBJ2-3|.
CASSLQGLAGTDTQYF